The 29 T cell receptor beta chains below come from one sample, sequenced in a study of blood T cell repertoires in COVID-19. Only in-frame clones appear in the TCRdb table, and some are missing; sequencing was by immunoSEQ multiplex PCR. This table has about 130,000 clones, about 81% appearing once. The specimen was peripheral blood. Source of these receptors: a man aged 25 to 40 with COVID-19, enrolled during active disease.

The gene calls are TRBV7-9 and TRBJ1-6, with 7 bases that match TRBD1. Trimming at V came to 6 bases and at J to 5 bases, leaving 4 bases not matched to a gene. Germline CDR1 is SEHNR and CDR2 is FQNEAQ (reference sequence). The CDR3 is 14 residues long. CDR3 bases: TGTGCCAGCAGGCGGACAGGTCATAATTCACCCCTCCACTTT. It codes for CASRRTGHNSPLHF.

The chain couples TRBV28 to TRBJ2-5; 9 bases agree with TRBD2. The CDR3 extends over 14 amino acids. The germline gives CDR1 MDHEN, CDR2 SYDVKM. V trimming: 3 bases; J trimming: 7 bases; junction bases outside the gene matches: 6. CDR3 loop: CASSFISGGGTQYF. CDR3 bases: TGTGCCAGCAGTTTTATTAGCGGGGGCGGGACCCAGTACTTC. Full variable domain (outside the CDR3, taken from reference TRBV28 and TRBJ2-5): DVKVTQSSRYLVKRTGEKVFLECVQDMDHENMFWYRQDPGLGLRLIYFSYDVKMKEKGDIPEGYSVSREKKERFSLILESASTNQTSMYLCASSFISGGGTQYFGPGTRLLVL.

The chain couples TRBV27 to TRBJ2-2, with unresolved D. The length of the CDR3 is 16 residues. The V and J ends lost 6 bases and 4 bases respectively, with 18 bases between them. Germline lookup yields CDR1 MNHEY and CDR2 SMNVEV (reference sequence). This chain's CDR3 is CASSRTPLSGTGELFF. In DNA form, the CDR3 reads TGTGCCAGCAGCCGAACCCCTTTATCAGGCACCGGGGAGCTGTTTTTT.

The count of this clone is one. This sequence joins TRBV7-2 and TRBJ1-1; D ambiguous. Trimming took 5 bases from V and 8 from J, leaving 15 bases between them. Per germline, CDR1 SGHTA and CDR2 FQGNSA. The CDR3 contains 13 residues. CDR3 DNA: TGTGCCAGCAGCATAACCTTTCGTGCGGAAGCTTTCTTT. This encodes CASSITFRAEAFF.

J is TRBJ1-5 and V is TRBV18, with 7 bases fitting TRBD1. The germline CDR1 and CDR2 sequences are KGHSH and LQKENI. This CDR3 has 17 residues. V trimming: 3 bases; J trimming: 4 bases; junction bases outside the gene matches: 12. Here the CDR3 reads CASSPGQVGPHNQPQHF. The CDR3 nucleotides are TGTGCCAGCTCACCTGGACAGGTCGGTCCCCATAATCAGCCCCAGCATTTT.

This chain uses TRBV4-1 with TRBJ2-2; D is possibly TRBD2 (5 bases). The CDR3 runs 15 residues. V was trimmed by 1 base and J by 1 base, leaving 7 bases between them. Germline V gives CDR1 MGHRA, CDR2 YSYEKL. The DNA for the CDR3 is TGCGCCAGCAGCCAAGCAGAGGGGAACACCGGGGAGCTGTTTTTT. It specifies CASSQAEGNTGELFF.

This chain uses TRBV7-6 with TRBJ1-1; D gene uncertain. Trimming removed 0 bases from V and 0 bases from J, with 11 bases in between. The CDR3 contains 16 residues. CDR1 is SGHVS and CDR2 is FNYEAQ in the germline V gene. CDR3 amino acids: CASSLAVGQMNTEAFF. CDR3 nucleotide sequence: TGTGCCAGCAGCTTAGCAGTTGGGCAGATGAACACTGAAGCTTTCTTT.

This chain uses TRBV14 with TRBJ1-1; 9 positions agree with TRBD1. J gave up 0 bases and V 0 bases, and 5 bases lay outside the gene matches. CDR3 length: 17 amino acids. Germline CDR1 is SGHDN and CDR2 is FVKESK. CDR3 sequence reads: CASSQDGTGYMNTEAFF. In DNA, the CDR3 is TGTGCCAGCAGCCAAGATGGGACAGGGTACATGAACACTGAAGCTTTCTTT.

The rearrangement joins TRBV2 to TRBJ1-5; TRBD1 aligns across 7 bases. The germline CDR1 and CDR2 sequences are SNHLY and FYNNEI. There are 17 residues in the CDR3. Trimming took 4 bases from V and 9 from J; bases not matched to a gene: 18. CDR3 DNA sequence: TGTGCCAGCAGTGGATCGACAGGGAAGGGGGAAAAATGGCCCCAGCATTTT. Its translation is CASSGSTGKGEKWPQHF.

The J gene is TRBJ1-5, the V gene TRBV30; 7 bases are a match to TRBD1. V lost 7 bases and J lost 6; bases outside the gene matches: 6. CDR1 GTSNPN and CDR2 SVGIG come from the germline V gene (reference sequence). The length of the CDR3 is 12 residues. CDR3 region: CAYQGGGQPQHF. CDR3 bases: TGTGCCTATCAGGGGGGAGGTCAGCCCCAGCATTTT.

The rearrangement uses TRBV18 and TRBJ1-3; TRBD1 matches at 8 bases. The CDR3 totals 15 residues. V lost 5 bases to trimming and J lost 4 bases; unmatched junction nucleotides: 7. Germline values: CDR1 KGHSH, CDR2 LQKENI. The CDR3 DNA reads as TGTGCCAGCTCAAGCAGGGGGCTGAACGGAAACACCATATATTTT. Protein product: CASSSRGLNGNTIYF.

This sequence joins TRBV3-1 (or the pseudogene TRBV3-2) and TRBJ1-2, with D possibly being TRBD1 (6 bases). CDR3 length: 16 residues. The V and J ends lost 2 bases and 4 bases respectively, with 17 bases between them. Germline CDR1 is LGHDT and CDR2 is YNNKEL (reference sequence). The CDR3, as DNA: TGTGCCAGCAGCCAATTTACAGGAGAAGGGGGCTATGGCTACACCTTC. Amino acid sequence: CASSQFTGEGGYGYTF.

This chain uses TRBV30 with TRBJ1-4; 9 bases match TRBD1. Germline lookup yields CDR1 GTSNPN and CDR2 SVGIG (reference sequence). The CDR3 is made up of 14 amino acids. Trimming at V came to 4 bases and at J to 8 bases, leaving 8 bases not matched to a gene. The CDR3 reads CAWTRGQGREKLFF. The CDR3 nucleotides read TGTGCCTGGACGCGGGGACAGGGACGAGAAAAACTGTTTTTT.

The chain has TRBV18 and TRBJ2-3, with TRBD2 matching over 7 bases. V trimming: 5 bases; J trimming: 2 bases; junction bases outside the gene matches: 10. The length of the CDR3 is 16 residues. Germline-derived CDR1 and CDR2 are KGHSH and LQKENI. Here the CDR3 DNA reads TGTGCCAGCTCATCACTTAATAGCGGGTCCACAGATACGCAGTATTTT. This translates into CASSSLNSGSTDTQYF.

V gene TRBV9 combines with J gene TRBJ1-2; 8 positions match TRBD1. CDR3 length: 16 amino acids. J gave up 6 bases and V 3 bases, and 13 bases lay outside the gene matches. Germline V lookup: CDR1 SGDLS, CDR2 YYNGEE. CDR3 in amino acids: CASSARGQGNANGYTF. The CDR3 nucleotides are TGTGCCAGCAGCGCACGCGGACAGGGTAACGCAAATGGCTACACCTTC.

The chain employs TRBV2 and TRBJ2-7; the D gene is possibly TRBD1 (6 bases). V lost 2 bases and J 1 base, leaving 12 bases between the germline ends. The CDR3 runs 15 residues. From germline, CDR1 is SNHLY and CDR2 FYNNEI. CDR3 residues: CASSEIGTPSYEQYF. The CDR3 DNA follows: TGTGCCAGCAGTGAAATCGGGACACCATCCTACGAGCAGTACTTC.

The V and J genes are TRBV7-6 and TRBJ2-4; D not resolved. This CDR3 contains 16 residues. The V and J ends lost 4 bases and 7 bases respectively, with 20 bases between them. The germline gives CDR1 SGHVS, CDR2 FNYEAQ. The chain's CDR3 is CASSSQPPDIFNIQYF. The CDR3 nucleotides read TGTGCCAGCAGCTCTCAGCCCCCCGACATATTTAACATTCAGTACTTC.

The chain uses TRBV5-1 and TRBJ2-5; 12 bases map to TRBD2. The CDR3 has 16 residues. CDR1 SGHRS and CDR2 YFSETQ come from the germline V gene. After removal of 0 bases from V and 2 bases from J, the junction contained 2 bases not matched to a gene. The CDR3 sequence is CASSLGLAGAQETQYF. CDR3 nucleotides: TGCGCCAGCAGCTTGGGACTAGCGGGGGCACAAGAGACCCAGTACTTC.

V gene TRBV12-3 or TRBV12-4 combines with J gene TRBJ1-4; no clear D gene. The CDR3 extends over 12 amino acids. V was cut by 5 bases and J by 8 bases, with 9 bases left in between. CDR3: CASSPTSEKLFF. CDR3 coding DNA: TGTGCCAGCAGTCCCACGAGCGAAAAACTGTTTTTT.

This clone was seen a few times. The chain employs TRBV11-3 and TRBJ2-3; 14 bases are a match to TRBD2. Germline V CDR1 and CDR2: SGHNT, YENEEA. The CDR3 sequence is 16 residues long. V dropped 3 bases and J dropped 4; count of bases not matched to a gene: 3. The CDR3 is CASSFGTSGGADTQYF. In DNA form, the CDR3 reads TGTGCCAGCAGCTTTGGGACTAGCGGGGGTGCAGATACGCAGTATTTT.

The gene calls are TRBV19 and TRBJ2-1; D is possibly TRBD2 (5 bases). The CDR3 sequence is 13 residues long. The ends were cut back, 2 bases at V and 6 bases at J, with 8 bases in the middle. In germline, CDR1 is LNHDA, CDR2 SQIVND (reference sequence). This CDR3 is CASSILAGNEQFF. CDR3 nucleotide sequence: TGTGCCAGTAGTATACTAGCAGGCAATGAGCAGTTCTTC.

This sequence joins TRBV30 and TRBJ2-4, with 10 bases aligning to TRBD1. CDR1 is GTSNPN and CDR2 is SVGIG in the germline V gene (reference sequence). Trimming took 3 bases from V and 1 from J; bases not matched to a gene: 3. CDR3 size: 15 residues. CDR3 DNA: TGTGCCTGGAGCCGGGGACAGGGGGCCAAAAACATTCAGTACTTC. Translation: CAWSRGQGAKNIQYF. Based on the CDR3 plus reference TRBV30 and TRBJ2-4, the full variable domain is SQTIHQWPATLVQPVGSPLSLECTVEGTSNPNLYWYRQAAGRGLQLLFYSVGIGQISSEVPQNLSASRPQDRQFILSSKKLLLSDSGFYLCAWSRGQGAKNIQYFGAGTRLSVL.

This clone was observed a few times. V is TRBV6-5 and J is TRBJ1-1, with 9 nucleotides matching TRBD1. The CDR3 has 15 amino acids. The germline V gene has CDR1 MNHEY and CDR2 SVGAGI. With 3 bases clipped from V and 8 bases from J, the junction kept 10 bases outside the gene matches. CDR3 DNA: TGTGCCAGCAGTTATCTCACAGGGGGCGGGTCGGAAGCTTTCTTT. This sequence encodes CASSYLTGGGSEAFF.

The chain uses TRBV7-2 and TRBJ2-1; tentatively, D is TRBD2 (5 bases). The CDR3 is 14 residues long. V was pared by 6 bases and J by 0 bases, with 9 bases between. CDR1 is SGHTA and CDR2 is FQGNSA in the germline V gene. CDR3 protein: CASSSRGSYNEQFF. CDR3 bases: TGTGCCAGCAGTTCACGGGGCTCCTACAATGAGCAGTTCTTC.

This clone has only one observation. DNA for the CDR3: TGTGCCAGCAGTTACAGGACAGAGCTTTATACGCAGTATTTT. Translated: CASSYRTELYTQYF. V gene TRBV6-5 combines with J gene TRBJ2-3, with D possibly matching TRBD1 (6 bases). In germline, CDR1 is MNHEY, CDR2 SVGAGI. The CDR3 spans 14 residues. V lost 2 bases, J lost 7 bases, and 13 bases lay in between.

The rearrangement links TRBV27 to TRBJ2-7, with a tentative D call TRBD2 (6 bases). Germline V gives CDR1 MNHEY, CDR2 SMNVEV (reference sequence). Trimming pared 2 bases from V and 1 base from J, leaving 9 bases between. The CDR3 loop spans 14 amino acids. The CDR3 region is CASSLGGLSYEQYF. CDR3 nucleotide sequence: TGTGCCAGCAGTTTAGGGGGACTTTCCTACGAGCAGTACTTC.

The chain employs TRBV24-1 and TRBJ1-1; D possibly corresponds to TRBD1 (5 bases). From germline, CDR1 is KGHDR and CDR2 SFDVKD. The CDR3 extends over 13 amino acids. Trimming shortened V by 7 bases and J by 1 base, and 9 bases separated the two germline ends. The CDR3, as DNA: TGTGCCACCAGACCAACAGGGAACACTGAAGCTTTCTTT. As protein: CATRPTGNTEAFF.

The chain carries TRBV5-1 and TRBJ2-2, with 7 bases aligning to TRBD2. V shed 0 bases and J 7 bases; nucleotides not matched to a gene: 9. Germline V gene data show CDR1 as SGHRS and CDR2 as YFSETQ. CDR3 length: 16 residues. The CDR3 DNA sequence: TGCGCCAGCAGCTTGGAGGCGGGAGTCTTCGGCGGGGAGCTGTTTTTT. Translating gives CASSLEAGVFGGELFF.

This clone was found a few times. This rearrangement joins TRBV7-8 to TRBJ2-5, with D perhaps matching TRBD1 (6 bases). Trimming cost V 7 bases and J 2 bases, with 14 bases left between them. The CDR3 runs 14 residues. CDR1 and CDR2 from the germline V gene are SGHVS and FQNEAQ. The CDR3 is CASTKDSLQETQYF. DNA of the CDR3: TGTGCCAGCACGAAGGACAGCTTACAAGAGACCCAGTACTTC.